Following are 12 T cell receptor beta chains from one sample sequenced in a study of cytomegalovirus exposure and HLA in healthy donors. PCR involved 60 Vbeta and 13 Jbeta primers. The protocol was immunoSEQ multiplex PCR, while the TCRdb copy is restricted to in-frame clones and leaves out a portion. The sample lists roughly 120,000 clones; approximately 85% were seen once. Specimen: PBMCs. The receptors come from a male donor in good health and CMV-seropositive.

V usage is TRBV13 and J usage is TRBJ2-7, with D possibly being TRBD2 (6 bases). The V end was cut by 5 bases, the J end by 2 bases, with 16 bases between. Germline assignment: CDR1 PRHDT and CDR2 FYEKMQ (reference sequence). The CDR3 is made up of 15 amino acids. The CDR3 protein is CASSRTGGIPYEQYF. CDR3 bases: TGTGCCAGCAGCCGGACTGGCGGGATCCCCTACGAGCAGTACTTC.

This chain connects TRBV29-1 to TRBJ1-5; D is perhaps TRBD1 (5 bases). Germline CDR1 SQVTM, CDR2 ANQGSEA. This CDR3 has 14 amino acids. Trimming took 7 bases from V and 3 from J, leaving 16 bases between them. CDR3 bases: TGCAGCGCTTCAGGGACTGGGGTCAATCAGCCCCAGCATTTT. It yields the protein CSASGTGVNQPQHF.

The chain couples TRBV10-3 to TRBJ2-7, with D possibly matching TRBD2 (5 bases). V was clipped by 6 bases and J by 6 bases, with 18 bases between them. CDR1 ENHRY and CDR2 SYGVKD come from the germline V gene. The CDR3 length is 14 residues. The chain's CDR3 is CAISDTNLGGEQYF. The CDR3 DNA is TGTGCCATCAGCGATACAAACTTAGGAGGCGAGCAGTACTTC.

Worth noting for this clone: Compared with germline, one end of the junction differs, possibly owing to a read error. The chain employs TRBV7-9 and TRBJ2-5; the D gene is possibly TRBD2 (6 bases). This CDR3 spans 12 amino acids. Germline V lookup: CDR1 SEHNR, CDR2 FQNEAQ (reference sequence). The CDR3 coding sequence is TGTGCCAGCAGCTTCCTCGGGGGACCCCTCCACTTC. Protein product: CASSFLGGPLHF.

The chain uses TRBV28 and TRBJ1-5, with 8 positions matching TRBD1. Germline CDR1 MDHEN, CDR2 SYDVKM. The CDR3 extends over 13 amino acids. Trimming took 9 bases from V and 4 from J; bases not matched to a gene: 5. The CDR3 spells CASRTGLNQPQHF. In DNA, the CDR3 is TGTGCCAGTCGGACAGGGCTAAATCAGCCCCAGCATTTT.

For the CDR3, the DNA is TGCGCCAGCAGCCAAGAGAGAGGTGTTTACAATGAGCAGTTCTTC. This translates into CASSQERGVYNEQFF. This rearrangement joins TRBV4-3 to TRBJ2-1, with D unresolved. The CDR3 runs to 15 residues. Trimming stripped 0 bases from V and 4 bases from J, with 10 bases between. In germline, CDR1 is LGHNA, CDR2 YSLEER.

The V call is TRBV6-5, the J call TRBJ1-1; a weak D match, TRBD1 (6 bases). Trimming took 5 bases from V and 5 from J, leaving 15 bases between them. CDR1 and CDR2 from the germline V gene are MNHEY and SVGAGI. This CDR3 is 14 amino acids long. CDR3 bases: TGTGCCAGCAGTCCGGGACATAATGGGACTGAAGCTTTCTTT. Translation gives CASSPGHNGTEAFF.

The rearrangement uses TRBV7-2 and TRBJ2-7; weak D call: TRBD1 (5 bases). Between the trimmed V and J ends, which lost 4 bases and 2 bases, there was a span of 9 bases. CDR1 SGHTA and CDR2 FQGNSA come from the germline V gene. This CDR3 is built from 13 residues. The CDR3 sequence is CASSYRQTYEQYF. As DNA, the CDR3 is TGTGCCAGCAGCTACCGACAGACCTACGAGCAGTACTTC.

This clone was found once. The chain has TRBV9 and TRBJ2-2; tentative D call: TRBD2 (7 bases). The CDR3 loop spans 16 amino acids. In germline, CDR1 is SGDLS, CDR2 YYNGEE. Trimming pared 4 bases from V and 0 bases from J, leaving 13 bases between. The CDR3 nucleotides are TGTGCCAGCAGCCCCCGGGGGGCCTCGAACACCGGGGAGCTGTTTTTT. Protein sequence: CASSPRGASNTGELFF. Full variable domain (rest looked up from reference TRBV9 and TRBJ2-2): DSGVTQTPKHLITATGQRVTLRCSPRSGDLSVYWYQQSLDQGLQFLIQYYNGEERAKGNILERFSAQQFPDLHSELNLSSLELGDSALYFCASSPRGASNTGELFFGEGSRLTVL.

The chain has TRBV10-3 and TRBJ2-3; possible D gene TRBD2, 5 bases. Trimming shortened V by 3 bases and J by 3 bases, and 10 bases separated the two germline ends. CDR1 ENHRY and CDR2 SYGVKD come from the germline V gene. The CDR3 contains 14 residues. The CDR3 sequence: CAISDGGYTDTQYF. CDR3 sequence (DNA): TGTGCCATCAGTGACGGAGGTTATACAGATACGCAGTATTTT.

This chain links TRBV28 with TRBJ1-1, with TRBD1 as a possible D gene (5 bases). Between the trimmed V and J ends, which lost 3 bases and 4 bases, there was a span of 9 bases. The CDR3 has 13 residues. From germline, CDR1 is MDHEN and CDR2 SYDVKM. The CDR3 is CASSFGGITEAFF. As DNA, the CDR3 is TGTGCCAGCAGTTTTGGGGGGATCACTGAAGCTTTCTTT. The entire variable domain, with the rest obtained from reference TRBV28 and TRBJ1-1, is as follows: DVKVTQSSRYLVKRTGEKVFLECVQDMDHENMFWYRQDPGLGLRLIYFSYDVKMKEKGDIPEGYSVSREKKERFSLILESASTNQTSMYLCASSFGGITEAFFGQGTRLTVV.

The chain recombines TRBV11-2 with TRBJ2-1; 13 bases are shared with TRBD2. In germline, CDR1 is SGHAT, CDR2 FQNNGV. V was pared by 1 base and J by 7 bases, with 1 base of the junction left unmatched. This CDR3 comprises 15 residues. Here the CDR3 DNA reads TGTGCCAGCAGCTTAGGGACTAGCGGGGGAAATGAGCAGTTCTTC. Amino acids: CASSLGTSGGNEQFF.